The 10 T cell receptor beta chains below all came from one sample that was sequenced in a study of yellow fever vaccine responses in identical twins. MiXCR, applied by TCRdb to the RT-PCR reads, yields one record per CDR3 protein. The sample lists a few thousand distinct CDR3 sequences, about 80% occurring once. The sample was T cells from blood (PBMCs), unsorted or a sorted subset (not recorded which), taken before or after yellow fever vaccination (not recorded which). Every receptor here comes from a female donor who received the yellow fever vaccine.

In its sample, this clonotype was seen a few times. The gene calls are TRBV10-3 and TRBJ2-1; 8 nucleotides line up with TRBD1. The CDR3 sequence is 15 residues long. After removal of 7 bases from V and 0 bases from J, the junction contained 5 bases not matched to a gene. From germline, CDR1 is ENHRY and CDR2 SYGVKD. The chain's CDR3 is CAIKPDRDSYNEQFF. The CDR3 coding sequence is TGTGCCATCAAACCGGACAGGGACTCCTACAATGAGCAGTTCTTC.

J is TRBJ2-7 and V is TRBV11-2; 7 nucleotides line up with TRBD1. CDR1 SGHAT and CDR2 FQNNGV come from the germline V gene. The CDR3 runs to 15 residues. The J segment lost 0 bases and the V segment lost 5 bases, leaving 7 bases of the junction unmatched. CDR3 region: CASSEGAESSYEQYF. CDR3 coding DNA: TGTGCCAGCAGCGAGGGGGCGGAGAGCTCCTACGAGCAGTACTTC.

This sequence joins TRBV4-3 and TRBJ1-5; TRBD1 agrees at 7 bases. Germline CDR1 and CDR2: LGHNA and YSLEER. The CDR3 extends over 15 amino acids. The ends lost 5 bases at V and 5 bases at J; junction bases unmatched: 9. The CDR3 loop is CASSGDGTVYQPQHF. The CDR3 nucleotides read TGCGCCAGCAGCGGAGACGGGACAGTCTATCAGCCCCAGCATTTT.

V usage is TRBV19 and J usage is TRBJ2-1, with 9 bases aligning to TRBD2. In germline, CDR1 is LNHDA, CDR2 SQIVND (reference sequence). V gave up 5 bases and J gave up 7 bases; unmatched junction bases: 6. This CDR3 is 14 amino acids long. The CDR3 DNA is TGTGCCAGTAGTGATAGCGGGGGTGGGAATGAGCAGTTCTTC. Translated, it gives CASSDSGGGNEQFF.

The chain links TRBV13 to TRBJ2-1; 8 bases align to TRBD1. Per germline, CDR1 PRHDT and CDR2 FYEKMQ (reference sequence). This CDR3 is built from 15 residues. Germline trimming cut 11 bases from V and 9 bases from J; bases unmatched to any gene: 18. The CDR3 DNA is TGTGCCTCCAGAACCCAGGGGGCGGTTTTTGTTGAGCAGTTCTTC. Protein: CASRTQGAVFVEQFF.

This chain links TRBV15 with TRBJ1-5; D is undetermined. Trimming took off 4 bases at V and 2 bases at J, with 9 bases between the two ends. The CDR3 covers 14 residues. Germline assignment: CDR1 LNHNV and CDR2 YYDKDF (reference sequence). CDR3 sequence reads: CATSTPDGNQPQHF. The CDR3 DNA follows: TGTGCCACCAGCACCCCCGACGGCAATCAGCCCCAGCATTTT.

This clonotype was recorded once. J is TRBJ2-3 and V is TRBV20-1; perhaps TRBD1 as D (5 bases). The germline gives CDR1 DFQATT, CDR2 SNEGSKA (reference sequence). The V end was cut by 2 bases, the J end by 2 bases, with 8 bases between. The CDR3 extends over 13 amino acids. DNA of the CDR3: TGCAGTGCTAGACAGGGCAACACAGATACGCAGTATTTT. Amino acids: CSARQGNTDTQYF.

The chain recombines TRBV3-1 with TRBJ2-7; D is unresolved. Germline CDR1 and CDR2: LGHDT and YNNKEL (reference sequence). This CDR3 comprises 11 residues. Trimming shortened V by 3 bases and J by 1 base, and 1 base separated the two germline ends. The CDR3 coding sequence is TGTGCCAGCAGCCAGTCCTACGAGCAGTACTTC. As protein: CASSQSYEQYF.

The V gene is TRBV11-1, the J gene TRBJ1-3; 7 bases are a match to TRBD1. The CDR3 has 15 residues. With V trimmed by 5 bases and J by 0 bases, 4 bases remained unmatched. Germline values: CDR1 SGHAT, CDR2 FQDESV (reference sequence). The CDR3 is CASSLTGDSGNTIYF. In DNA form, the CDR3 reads TGTGCCAGCAGCCTAACAGGGGACTCTGGAAACACCATATATTTT. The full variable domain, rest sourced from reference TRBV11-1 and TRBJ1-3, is EAEVAQSPRYKITEKSQAVAFWCDPISGHATLYWYRQILGQGPELLVQFQDESVVDDSQLPKDRFSAERLKGVDSTLKIQPAELGDSAMYLCASSLTGDSGNTIYFGEGSWLTVV.

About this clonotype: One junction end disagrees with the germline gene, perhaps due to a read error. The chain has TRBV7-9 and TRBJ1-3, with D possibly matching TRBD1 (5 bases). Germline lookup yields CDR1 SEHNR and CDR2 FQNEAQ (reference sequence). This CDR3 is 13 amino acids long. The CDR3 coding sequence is TGTGCCAGCAGCGCTCCGGGACTGCCTTTCCGAGGTTTT. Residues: CASSAPGLPFRGF.